This record covers a single TCR beta chain. No antigen is known for it. The data are from a study of radiation and T cells in renal cell carcinoma. Treatment reported: 15 Gy SBRT to primary tumor, nephrectomy 4 weeks later. Nephrectomy followed 15 Gy stereotactic body radiation by 4 weeks. TCRdb's table, derived via immunoSEQ multiplex PCR, lists solely in-frame clones and lacks some. The sample has 15,000 to 20,000 clones, less than 65% seen once; the top ten hold 10% to 15%. General study points: In blood, top tumor clones expanded by 2 weeks, shrinking by 4. Compared with controls, irradiated tumors had more, larger dominant CDR3 motifs.

Specimen: tumor tissue, collected from a patient whose treatment included radiotherapy and nephrectomy. This sequence originates from a man in his forties or fifties with renal cell carcinoma.

CDR3 sequence: CARGFEGPVADTEAFF. The CDR3 nucleotides are TGTGCCAGGGGGTTTGAGGGCCCCGTTGCGGACACTGAAGCTTTCTTT. The V gene is TRBV9, the J gene TRBJ1-1; D call uncertain. Trimming removed 8 bases at V and 3 bases at J, with 23 bases between. This CDR3 region has 16 residues. From germline, CDR1 is SGDLS and CDR2 YYNGEE.